This T cell receptor beta chain was captured in a study of blood T cell repertoires in COVID-19. The data were produced by immunoSEQ multiplex PCR, yet TCRdb's version contains in-frame clones alone and is incomplete. This sample has 200,000 to 300,000 clones; around 87% occur once, and the top ten carry roughly 4.9%. This CDR3 has 15 residues. After removal of 5 bases from V and 5 bases from J, the junction contained 9 bases not matched to a gene. Germline lookup yields CDR1 SGHVS and CDR2 FQNEAQ. While infection was still active, Seattle patients were enrolled and then followed longitudinally. Material: peripheral blood. The genes are TRBV7-8 and TRBJ2-1, with 7 bases aligning to TRBD2. The sequence was collected from a woman in her sixties or seventies with COVID-19, enrolled during active disease. Written as DNA, the CDR3 is TGTGCCAGCAGCGTCACGGGAGGTGCTAACAATGAGCAGTTCTTC. Amino acids: CASSVTGGANNEQFF.